This TCR beta chain was profiled in a study of blood T cell repertoires in COVID-19 (dated by TCRdb to about 2020). In the study overall: Collaborator samples came from the United States, Italy and Spain and covered acute and convalescent phases of COVID-19. The prospective study material was composed of cDNA or gDNA derived from T cells, B-cell-depleted T cells, or PBMCs. The dataset comprised deeply sampled blood TCRbeta repertoires from subjects exposed to, actively infected with, or recovered from COVID-19. A freely available public database, intended as a resource for researchers studying the immune response to SARS-CoV-2, is where the repertoires were released. The samples were drawn from the first 160 participants of the ongoing ImmuneRACE study and from 1,254 subjects provided by 6 global collaborators. Nearly every sample came with metadata listing a de-identified subject ID, COVID-19 status, age in years and sex. Where HLA class I and class II types were available, the types were taken from metadata supplied by the sample provider, not from assay-based typing. The full study reports these points: How much clinical and demographic metadata was included differed by source and by participant, and the metadata was provided uncurated.

TCRbeta CDR3 regions were amplified from genomic DNA by means of the immunoSEQ Assay, a bias-controlled multiplex PCR. As for the original processing: Within the assay, amplification of reference gene primers was used to estimate how many nucleated cells each sample contained. To quantify the absolute abundance of each unique TCRbeta CDR3 rearrangement, sequence reads were collapsed and filtered. For each sample, productive Simpson clonality was calculated as the square root of Simpson's diversity index over productive rearrangements. The immuneACCESS repertoire file appears here via TCRdb, limited to in-frame rearrangements. These files lack a portion of the clones; in checked studies, under half of the deficit traces to unresolved V genes, and the cause of the others is not known. The DNA was the basis for D and trimming; V, J and clone size are from that table. The sample table records about 210,000 clones; less than 90% of these occur just once. Of the sample, over 1.5% is held by the ten largest clones.

For this clone: Its antigen is currently not known. No base quality values were provided; no much bigger clone lies one nucleotide off.

Each collaborating institution followed its own protocols to collect whole blood in K2EDTA tubes. Collaborator samples were shipped for TCRbeta analysis as frozen whole blood, isolated PBMCs, or DNA extracted from either sample type. The specimen was peripheral blood. The clonotype was recovered from a man between 65 and 79 years old with acute or convalescent COVID-19.

The sequence in DNA is TGTGCCAGTAGTATGGTGACAGGGCCTGGGGCCAACGTCCTGACTTTC. It encodes CASSMVTGPGANVLTF. The sequence is built from TRBV19 and TRBJ2-6, with 7 middle bases fitting TRBD1. The junction shows trimming of 3 bases on V and 2 bases on J, and the gene matches do not reach 4 bases of it. The CDR3 goes from the cysteine to the phenylalanine over 16 residues. Here the CDR3 DNA is all that survives: 48 bases in frame from base 1. From the germline V gene (reference sequence), CDR1 is LNHDA and CDR2 is SQIVND.